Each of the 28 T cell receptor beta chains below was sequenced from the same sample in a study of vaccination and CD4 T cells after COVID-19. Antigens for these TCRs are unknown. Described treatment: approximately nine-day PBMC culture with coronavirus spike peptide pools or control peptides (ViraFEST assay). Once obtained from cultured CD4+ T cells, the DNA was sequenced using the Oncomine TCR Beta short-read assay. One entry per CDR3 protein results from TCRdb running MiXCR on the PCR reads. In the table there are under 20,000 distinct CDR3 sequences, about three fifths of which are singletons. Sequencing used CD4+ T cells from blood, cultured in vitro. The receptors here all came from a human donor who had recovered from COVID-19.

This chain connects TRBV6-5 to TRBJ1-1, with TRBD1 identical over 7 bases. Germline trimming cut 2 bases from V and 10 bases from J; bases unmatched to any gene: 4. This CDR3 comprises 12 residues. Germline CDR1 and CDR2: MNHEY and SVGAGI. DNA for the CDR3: TGTGCCAGCAGTTACCCCAGGGGGATAGCTTTCTTT. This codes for CASSYPRGIAFF.

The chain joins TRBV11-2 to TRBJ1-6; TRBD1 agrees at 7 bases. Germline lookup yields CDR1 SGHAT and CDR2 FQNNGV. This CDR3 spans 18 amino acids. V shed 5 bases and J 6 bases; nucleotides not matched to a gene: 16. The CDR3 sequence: CASSLVRPTGRGNSPLHF. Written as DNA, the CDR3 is TGTGCCAGCAGCCTCGTACGCCCGACAGGGAGGGGTAATTCACCCCTCCACTTT.

CDR3 in DNA: TGTGCCAGCAGACGACAGGGGAGGGGGTCCTACGAGCAGTACTTC. Encoded protein: CASRRQGRGSYEQYF. The chain is built from TRBV6-1 and TRBJ2-7; the D gene is possibly TRBD1 (8 bases). This CDR3 comprises 15 residues. Trimming stripped 6 bases from V and 1 base from J, with 16 bases between. Germline lookup yields CDR1 MNHNS and CDR2 SASEGT.

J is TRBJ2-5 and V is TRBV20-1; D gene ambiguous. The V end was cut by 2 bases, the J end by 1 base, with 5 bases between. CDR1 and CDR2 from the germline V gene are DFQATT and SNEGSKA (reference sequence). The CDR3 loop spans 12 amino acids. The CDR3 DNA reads TGCAGTGCTAGATTTGCCCAAGAGACCCAGTACTTC. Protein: CSARFAQETQYF.

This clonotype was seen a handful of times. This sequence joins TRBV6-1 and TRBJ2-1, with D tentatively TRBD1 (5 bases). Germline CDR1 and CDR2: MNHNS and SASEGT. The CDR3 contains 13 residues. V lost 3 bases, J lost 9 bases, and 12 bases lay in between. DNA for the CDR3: TGTGCCAGCAGTGAGCAGGGATCCAGTGAGCAGTTCTTC. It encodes CASSEQGSSEQFF.

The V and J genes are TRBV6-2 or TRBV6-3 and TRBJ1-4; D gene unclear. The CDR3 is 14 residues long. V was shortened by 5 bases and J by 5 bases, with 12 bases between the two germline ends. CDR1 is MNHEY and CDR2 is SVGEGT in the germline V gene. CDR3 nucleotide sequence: TGTGCCAGCAGTCAGCCTAGTATGAATGAAAAACTGTTTTTT. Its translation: CASSQPSMNEKLFF.

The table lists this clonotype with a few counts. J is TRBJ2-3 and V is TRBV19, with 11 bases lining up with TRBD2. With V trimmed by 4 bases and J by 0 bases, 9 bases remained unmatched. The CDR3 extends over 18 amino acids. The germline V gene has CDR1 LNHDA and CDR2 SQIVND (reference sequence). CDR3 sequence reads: CASSSADGLAGSTDTQYF. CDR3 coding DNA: TGTGCCAGTAGTAGTGCCGATGGACTAGCGGGTAGCACAGATACGCAGTATTTT.

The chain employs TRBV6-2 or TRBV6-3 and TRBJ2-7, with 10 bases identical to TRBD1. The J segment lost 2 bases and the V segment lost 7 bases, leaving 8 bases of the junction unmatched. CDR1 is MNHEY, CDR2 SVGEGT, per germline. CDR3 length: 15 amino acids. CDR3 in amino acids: CASTPGQGETYEQYF. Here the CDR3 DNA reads TGTGCCAGCACCCCAGGACAGGGGGAGACCTACGAGCAGTACTTC.

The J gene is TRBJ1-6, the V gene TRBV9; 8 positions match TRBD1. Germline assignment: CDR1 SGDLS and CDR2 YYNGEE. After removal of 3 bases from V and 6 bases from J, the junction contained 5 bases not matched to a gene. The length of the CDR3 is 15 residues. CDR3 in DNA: TGTGCCAGCAGCGACAGGGGGTCGAGTAATTCACCCCTCCACTTT. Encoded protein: CASSDRGSSNSPLHF.

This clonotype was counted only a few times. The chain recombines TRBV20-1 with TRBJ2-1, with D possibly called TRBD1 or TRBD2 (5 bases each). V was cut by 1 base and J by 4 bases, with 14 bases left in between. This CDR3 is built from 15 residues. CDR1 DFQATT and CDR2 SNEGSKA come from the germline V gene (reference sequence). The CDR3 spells CSARGGTGGYNEQFF. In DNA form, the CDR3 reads TGCAGTGCTAGAGGGGGGACGGGTGGGTACAATGAGCAGTTCTTC.

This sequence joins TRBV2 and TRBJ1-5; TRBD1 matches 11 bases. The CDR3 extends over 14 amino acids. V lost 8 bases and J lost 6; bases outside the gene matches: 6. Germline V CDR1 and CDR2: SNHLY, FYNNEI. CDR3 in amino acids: CASLGQGAGQPQHF. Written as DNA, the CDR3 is TGTGCCAGCCTCGGACAGGGGGCAGGTCAGCCCCAGCATTTT.

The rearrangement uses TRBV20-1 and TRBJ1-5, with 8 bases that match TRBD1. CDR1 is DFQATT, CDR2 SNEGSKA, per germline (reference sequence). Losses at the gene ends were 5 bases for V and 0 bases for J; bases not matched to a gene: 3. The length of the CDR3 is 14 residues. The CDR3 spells CSAEDRGSNQPQHF. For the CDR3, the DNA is TGCAGTGCTGAAGACAGGGGTAGCAATCAGCCCCAGCATTTT.

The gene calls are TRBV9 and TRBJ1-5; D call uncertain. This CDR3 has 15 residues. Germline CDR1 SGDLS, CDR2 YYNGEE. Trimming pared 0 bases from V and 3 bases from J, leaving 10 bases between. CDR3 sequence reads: CASSVDGFNNQPQHF. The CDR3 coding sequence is TGTGCCAGCAGCGTAGACGGGTTCAACAATCAGCCCCAGCATTTT.

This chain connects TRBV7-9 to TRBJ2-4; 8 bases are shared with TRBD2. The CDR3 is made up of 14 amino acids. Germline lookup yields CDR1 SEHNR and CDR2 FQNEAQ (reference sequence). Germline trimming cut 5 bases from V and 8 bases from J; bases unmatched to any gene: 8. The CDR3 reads CASSPTSGGYIQYF. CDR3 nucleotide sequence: TGTGCCAGCAGCCCTACTAGCGGCGGATACATTCAGTACTTC. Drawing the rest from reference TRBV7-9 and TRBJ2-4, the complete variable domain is DTGVSQNPRHKITKRGQNVTFRCDPISEHNRLYWYRQTLGQGPEFLTYFQNEAQLEKSRLLSDRFSAERPKGSFSTLEIQRTEQGDSAMYLCASSPTSGGYIQYFGAGTRLSVL.

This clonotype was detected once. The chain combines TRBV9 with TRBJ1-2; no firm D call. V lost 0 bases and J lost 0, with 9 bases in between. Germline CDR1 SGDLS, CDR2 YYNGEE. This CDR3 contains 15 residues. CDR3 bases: TGTGCCAGCAGCGTAGAGGCGGGAGCTAACTATGGCTACACCTTC. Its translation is CASSVEAGANYGYTF.

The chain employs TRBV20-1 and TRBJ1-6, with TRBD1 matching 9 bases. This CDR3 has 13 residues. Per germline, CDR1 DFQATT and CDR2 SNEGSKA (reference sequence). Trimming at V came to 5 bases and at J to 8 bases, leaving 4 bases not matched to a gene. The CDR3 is CSAPGQGDSPLHF. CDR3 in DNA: TGCAGTGCTCCGGGACAGGGTGATTCACCCCTCCACTTT.

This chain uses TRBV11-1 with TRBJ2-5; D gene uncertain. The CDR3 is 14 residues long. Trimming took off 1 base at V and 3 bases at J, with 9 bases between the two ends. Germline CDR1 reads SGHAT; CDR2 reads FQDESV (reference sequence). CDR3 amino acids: CASSLGTDEETQYF. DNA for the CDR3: TGTGCCAGCAGCTTAGGTACAGATGAAGAGACCCAGTACTTC. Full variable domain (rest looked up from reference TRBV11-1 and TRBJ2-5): EAEVAQSPRYKITEKSQAVAFWCDPISGHATLYWYRQILGQGPELLVQFQDESVVDDSQLPKDRFSAERLKGVDSTLKIQPAELGDSAMYLCASSLGTDEETQYFGPGTRLLVL.

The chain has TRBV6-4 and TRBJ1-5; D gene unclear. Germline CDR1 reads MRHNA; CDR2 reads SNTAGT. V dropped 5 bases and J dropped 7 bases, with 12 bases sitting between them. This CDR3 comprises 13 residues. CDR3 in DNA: TGTGCCAGCAGTTCGGAACGGGGACAGCCCCAGCATTTT. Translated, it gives CASSSERGQPQHF.

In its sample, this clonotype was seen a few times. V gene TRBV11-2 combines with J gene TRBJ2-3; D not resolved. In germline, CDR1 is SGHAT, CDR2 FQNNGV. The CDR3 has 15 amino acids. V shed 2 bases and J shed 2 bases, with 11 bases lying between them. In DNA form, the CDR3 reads TGTGCCAGCAGCTTATGGGTTAGGTCCACAGATACGCAGTATTTT. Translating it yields CASSLWVRSTDTQYF.

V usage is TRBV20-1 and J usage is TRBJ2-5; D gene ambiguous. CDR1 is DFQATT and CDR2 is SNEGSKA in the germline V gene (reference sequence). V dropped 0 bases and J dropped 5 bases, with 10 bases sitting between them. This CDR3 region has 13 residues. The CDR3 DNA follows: TGCAGTGCTAGAGATCCAGGTTTGGAGACCCAGTACTTC. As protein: CSARDPGLETQYF.

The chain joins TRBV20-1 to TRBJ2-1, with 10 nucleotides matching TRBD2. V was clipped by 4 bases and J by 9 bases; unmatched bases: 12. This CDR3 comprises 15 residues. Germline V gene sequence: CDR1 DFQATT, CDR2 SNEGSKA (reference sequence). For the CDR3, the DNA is TGCAGTGCTAAAAGCGGGAGGGCCATCGATGGTGAGCAGTTCTTC. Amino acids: CSAKSGRAIDGEQFF.

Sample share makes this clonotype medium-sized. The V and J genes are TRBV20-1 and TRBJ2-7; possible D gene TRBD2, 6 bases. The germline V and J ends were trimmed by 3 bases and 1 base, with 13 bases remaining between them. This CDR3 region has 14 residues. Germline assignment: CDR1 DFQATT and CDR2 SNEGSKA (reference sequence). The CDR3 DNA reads TGCAGTGCTAGGGAGGGAGGCAGGTCCTACGAGCAGTACTTC. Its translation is CSAREGGRSYEQYF.

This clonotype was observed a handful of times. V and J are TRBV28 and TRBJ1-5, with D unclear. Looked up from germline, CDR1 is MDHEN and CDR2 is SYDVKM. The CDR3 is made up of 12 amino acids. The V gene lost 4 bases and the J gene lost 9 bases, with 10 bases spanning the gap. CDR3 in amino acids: CASSSGSRPQHF. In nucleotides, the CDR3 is TGTGCCAGCAGTTCCGGGAGTCGGCCCCAGCATTTT.

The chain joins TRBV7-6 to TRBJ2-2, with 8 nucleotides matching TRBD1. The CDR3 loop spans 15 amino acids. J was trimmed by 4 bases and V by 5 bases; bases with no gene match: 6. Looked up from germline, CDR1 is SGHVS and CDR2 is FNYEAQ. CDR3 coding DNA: TGTGCCAGCAGCCCAACCGGGACAGGCACCGGGGAGCTGTTTTTT. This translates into CASSPTGTGTGELFF. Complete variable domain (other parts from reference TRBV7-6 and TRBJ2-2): GAGVSQSPRYKVTKRGQDVALRCDPISGHVSLYWYRQALGQGPEFLTYFNYEAQQDKSGLPNDRFSAERPEGSISTLTIQRTEQRDSAMYRCASSPTGTGTGELFFGEGSRLTVL.

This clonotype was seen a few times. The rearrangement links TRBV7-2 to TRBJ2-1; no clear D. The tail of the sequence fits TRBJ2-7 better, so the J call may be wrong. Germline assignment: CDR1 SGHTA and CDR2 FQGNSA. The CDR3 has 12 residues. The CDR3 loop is CASSLRSYEQYF. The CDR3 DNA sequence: TGTGCCAGCAGCTTACGGTCTTACGAGCAGTACTTC.

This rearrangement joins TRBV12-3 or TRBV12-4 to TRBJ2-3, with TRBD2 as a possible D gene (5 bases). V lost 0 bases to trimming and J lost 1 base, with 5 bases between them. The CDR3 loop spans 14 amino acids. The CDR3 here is CASSLASGTDTQYF. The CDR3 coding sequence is TGTGCCAGCAGTTTAGCTAGCGGCACAGATACGCAGTATTTT.

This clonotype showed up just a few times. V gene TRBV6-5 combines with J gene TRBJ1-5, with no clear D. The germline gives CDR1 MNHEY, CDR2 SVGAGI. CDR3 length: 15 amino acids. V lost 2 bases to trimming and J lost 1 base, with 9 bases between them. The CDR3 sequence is CASSYGGRSNQPQHF. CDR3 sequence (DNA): TGTGCCAGCAGTTACGGCGGTAGGAGCAATCAGCCCCAGCATTTT.

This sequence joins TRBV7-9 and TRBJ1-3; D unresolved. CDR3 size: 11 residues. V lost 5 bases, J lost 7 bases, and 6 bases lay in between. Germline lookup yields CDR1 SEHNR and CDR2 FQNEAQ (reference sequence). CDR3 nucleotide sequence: TGTGCCAGCAGCAAAGGGAACACCATATATTTT. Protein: CASSKGNTIYF.